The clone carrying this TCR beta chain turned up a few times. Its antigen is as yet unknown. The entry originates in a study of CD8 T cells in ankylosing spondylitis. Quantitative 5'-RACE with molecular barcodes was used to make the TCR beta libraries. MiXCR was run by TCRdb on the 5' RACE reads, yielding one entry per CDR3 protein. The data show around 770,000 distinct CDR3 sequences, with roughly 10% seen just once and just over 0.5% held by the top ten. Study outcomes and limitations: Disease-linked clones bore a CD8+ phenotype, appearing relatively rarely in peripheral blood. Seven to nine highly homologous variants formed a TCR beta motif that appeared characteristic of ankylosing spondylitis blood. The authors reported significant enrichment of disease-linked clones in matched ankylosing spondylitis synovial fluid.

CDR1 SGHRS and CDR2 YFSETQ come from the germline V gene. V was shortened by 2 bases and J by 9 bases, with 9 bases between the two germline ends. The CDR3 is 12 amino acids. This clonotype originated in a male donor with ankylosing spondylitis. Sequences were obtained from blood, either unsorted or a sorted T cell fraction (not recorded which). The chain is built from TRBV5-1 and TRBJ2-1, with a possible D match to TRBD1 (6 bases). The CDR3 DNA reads TGCGCCAGCAGCTTACAGGGCCGTGAGCAGTTCTTC. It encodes CASSLQGREQFF.